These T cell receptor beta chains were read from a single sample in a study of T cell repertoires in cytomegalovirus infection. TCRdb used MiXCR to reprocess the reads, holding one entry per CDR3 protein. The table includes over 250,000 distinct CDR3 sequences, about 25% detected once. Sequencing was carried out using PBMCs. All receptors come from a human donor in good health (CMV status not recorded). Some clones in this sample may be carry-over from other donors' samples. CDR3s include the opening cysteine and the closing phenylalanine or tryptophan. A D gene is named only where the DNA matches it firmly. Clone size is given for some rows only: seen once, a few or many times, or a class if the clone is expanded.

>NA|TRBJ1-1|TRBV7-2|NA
TGTGCCAGCAGCTTGTTTAGGGCGAACACTGAAGCTTTCTTT
CASSLFRANTEAFF
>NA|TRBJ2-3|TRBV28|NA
TGTGCCAGCGGGGGTTCCGATACGCAGTATTTT
CASGGSDTQYF
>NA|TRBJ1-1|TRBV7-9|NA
TGTGCCAGCACCCCGGAAGGGGAGAACACTGAAGCTTTCTTT
CASTPEGENTEAFF
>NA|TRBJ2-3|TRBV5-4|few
TGTGCCAGCAGCGACGCTAGATTCACAGATACGCAGTATTTT
CASSDARFTDTQYF
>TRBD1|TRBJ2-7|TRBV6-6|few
TGTGCCAGCAGTTACAGGGACAGCCGTTTGTACTTC
CASSYRDSRLYF
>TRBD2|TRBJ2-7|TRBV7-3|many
TGTGCCAGCAGCCTAGGGACTAGCGGGGCCGAGCAGTACTTC
CASSLGTSGAEQYF
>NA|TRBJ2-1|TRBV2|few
TGTGCCAGCAGTGCCCCCGGGATATACAATGAGCAGTTCTTC
CASSAPGIYNEQFF
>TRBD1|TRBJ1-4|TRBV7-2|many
TGTGCCAGCGGACGGGACAGGGGTAGTGAAAAACTGTTTTTT
CASGRDRGSEKLFF
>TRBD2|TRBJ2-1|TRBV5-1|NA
TGCGCCAGCAGCTTGGCTGATCTAGCGGGATCCCTGGGCGCGCAGTTCTTC
CASSLADLAGSLGAQFF
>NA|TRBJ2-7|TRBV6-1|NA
TGTGCCAATGATCGACGAGATCGGGGTTTCTACGAGCAGTACTTC
CANDRRDRGFYEQYF
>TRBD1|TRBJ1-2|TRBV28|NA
TGTGCCAGCAGTTTATTGGGACAGGGGTACTATGGCTACACCTTC
CASSLLGQGYYGYTF
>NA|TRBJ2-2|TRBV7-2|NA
TGTGCCAGCAGCTTAGGGTCAGGGGTGAACACCGGGGAGCTGTTTTTT
CASSLGSGVNTGELFF
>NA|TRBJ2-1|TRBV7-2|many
TGTGCCAGCAGCTTTCGGGGTATCTATTACAATGAGCAGTTCTTC
CASSFRGIYYNEQFF
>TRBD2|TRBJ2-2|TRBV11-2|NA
TGTGCCAGCAGCTCTGGGACTAGCGGACTCACCGGGGAGCTGTTTTTT
CASSSGTSGLTGELFF
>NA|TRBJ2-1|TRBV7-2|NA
TGTGCCAGCAGCTTGTTGGCGGGACTGGCAAATCATGAGCAGTTCTTC
CASSLLAGLANHEQFF
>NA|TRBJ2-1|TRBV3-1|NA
TGTGCCAGCAGCCAATCGGGACTGTACAATGAGCAGTTCTTC
CASSQSGLYNEQFF
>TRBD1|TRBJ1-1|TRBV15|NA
TGTGCCACCAGCAGAGGCTCGGGACAGGGAACTGAAGCTTTCTTT
CATSRGSGQGTEAFF
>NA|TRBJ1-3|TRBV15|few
TGTGCCACCAGCAGAGAGGTCGGGGGGCGGGACACCATATATTTT
CATSREVGGRDTIYF
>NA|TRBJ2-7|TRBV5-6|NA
TGTGCCAGCAGCTGGGGGGTCGGCGAGCAGTACTTC
CASSWGVGEQYF
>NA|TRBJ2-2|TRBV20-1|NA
TGCAGTGCTAGCCACCCCGCGCTAAACACCGGGGAGCTGTTTTTT
CSASHPALNTGELFF
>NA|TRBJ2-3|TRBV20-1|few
TGCAGTGCTAGATGGGGAGCCGGGACAGATACGCAGTATTTT
CSARWGAGTDTQYF
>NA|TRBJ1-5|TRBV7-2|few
TGTGCCAGCAGCTTGCAAACACAGGGCAATCAGCCCCAGCATTTT
CASSLQTQGNQPQHF
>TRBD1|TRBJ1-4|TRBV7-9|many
TGTGCCAGCAGCTTGGGACAGAGTAATGAAAAACTGTTTTTT
CASSLGQSNEKLFF
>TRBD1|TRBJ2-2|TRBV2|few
TGTGCCAGCAGTGGACAGGGGGGCGACACCGGGGAGCTGTTTTTT
CASSGQGGDTGELFF
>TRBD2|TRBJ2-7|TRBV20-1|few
TGCAGTGCTAGAGATCCCCCTAGCGGGAGGTCCTACGAGCAGTACTTC
CSARDPPSGRSYEQYF
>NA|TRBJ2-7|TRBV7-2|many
TGTGCCAGCAGCTTAACTACCTACGAGCAGTACTTC
CASSLTTYEQYF
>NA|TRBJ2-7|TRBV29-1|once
TGCAGCGTTGGGGGGACAATCGAGCAGTACTTC
CSVGGTIEQYF
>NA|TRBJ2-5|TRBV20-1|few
TGCAGTGCTAGAGAGGCAGGGGGGGGAGAGACCCAGTACTTC
CSAREAGGGETQYF
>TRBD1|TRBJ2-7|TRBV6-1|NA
TGTGCCAGCAGTGGCCTCCGACAGGGCGGTAACTACGAGCAGTACTTC
CASSGLRQGGNYEQYF
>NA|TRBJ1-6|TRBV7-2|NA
TGTGCCAGCAGCACCCGGGAGGGATCACCCCTCCACTTT
CASSTREGSPLHF
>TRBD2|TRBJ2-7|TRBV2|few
TGTGCCAGCAGCGAAGCGTTTTGGGCTAGCGGGATCTACGAGCAGTACTTC
CASSEAFWASGIYEQYF
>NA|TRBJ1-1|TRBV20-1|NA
TGCAGTGCTAGAACTCTCACCACTGAAGCTTTCTTT
CSARTLTTEAFF
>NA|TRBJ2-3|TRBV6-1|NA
TGTGCCAGCGATTACACGGGAAGCACAGATACGCAGTATTTT
CASDYTGSTDTQYF
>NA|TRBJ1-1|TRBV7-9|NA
TGTGCCAGCAGCCCGTCCCGGGCGGCGAACACTGAAGCTTTCTTT
CASSPSRAANTEAFF
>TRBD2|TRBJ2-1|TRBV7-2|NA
TGTGCCAGCAGCGGGGGACTAGCGCCGTACAATGAGCAGTTCTTC
CASSGGLAPYNEQFF
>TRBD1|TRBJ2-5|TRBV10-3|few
TGTGCCATCAGAAAGGGGGCGGCCGTTGAGACCCAGTACTTC
CAIRKGAAVETQYF
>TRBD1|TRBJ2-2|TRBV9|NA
TGTGCCAGCAGACCCGGGACAGGGGGTATCGGGGAGCTGTTTTTT
CASRPGTGGIGELFF
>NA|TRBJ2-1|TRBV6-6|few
TGTGCCAGCAGTAAGGGGCGTATTACCTTC
CASSKGRITF
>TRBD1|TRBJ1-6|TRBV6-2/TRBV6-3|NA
TGTGCCAGCAGTTACCGGACAGGGGCGATGACACCCCTCCACTTT
CASSYRTGAMTPLHF
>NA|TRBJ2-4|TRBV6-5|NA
TGTGCCAGCAGTTACCGGGGTCTATACGGAAACATTCAGTACTTC
CASSYRGLYGNIQYF
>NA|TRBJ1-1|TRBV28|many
TGTGCCAGCAGTTTTCGGCCCCAGAACACTGAAGCTTTCTTT
CASSFRPQNTEAFF
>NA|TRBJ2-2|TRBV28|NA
TGTGCCAGCAGTTTACCCGGGGTTAACACCGGGGAGCTGTTTTTT
CASSLPGVNTGELFF
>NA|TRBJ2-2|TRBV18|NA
TGTGCCAGCTCACCAAGGCAGAAACCCACCGGGGAGCTGTTTTTT
CASSPRQKPTGELFF
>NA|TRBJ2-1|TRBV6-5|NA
TGTGCCAGCAGTTACCGTGGGGCTAGGAAGCGGAATGAGCAGTTCTTC
CASSYRGARKRNEQFF
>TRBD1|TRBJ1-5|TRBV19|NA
TGTGCCAGTAGTACCTGGACAGGGGGAAACAATCAGCCCCAGCATTTT
CASSTWTGGNNQPQHF
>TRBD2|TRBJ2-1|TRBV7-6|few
TGTGCCAGCAGAGCCGGGACTACAACCTCCTACAATGAGCAGTTCTTC
CASRAGTTTSYNEQFF
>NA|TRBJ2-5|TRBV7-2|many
TGTGCCAGCAGCTCAGACGCAGGAGGGCAAGAGACCCAGTACTTC
CASSSDAGGQETQYF
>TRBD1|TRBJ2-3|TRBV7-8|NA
TGTGCCAGCAGCCTCAGCTCCGGGACAGGGTGGGCAGATACGCAGTATTTT
CASSLSSGTGWADTQYF